These 30 T cell receptor beta chains share one sample of origin, sequenced in a study of Tregs in tolerant kidney transplant recipients. Here immunoSEQ multiplex PCR was the method, and the copy in TCRdb shows in-frame clones only, minus some. The sample contains about 61,000 clones, 80% to 90% of which appear only once. This specimen consisted of Tregs from blood, obtained before the transplant. Receptor source: a human donor who received a combined kidney and bone marrow transplant.

This chain connects TRBV27 to TRBJ2-7, with D perhaps assigned TRBD1 or TRBD2 (5 bases each). The CDR3 sequence is 14 residues long. The V gene lost 6 bases and the J gene lost 0 bases, with 12 bases spanning the gap. Germline assignment: CDR1 MNHEY and CDR2 SMNVEV (reference sequence). CDR3 in DNA: TGTGCCAGCAGAGACAGAGGGAGCTCCTACGAGCAGTACTTC. Protein sequence: CASRDRGSSYEQYF.

Here the CDR3 reads CASSSGGGSFSYEQYF. The DNA for the CDR3 is TGTGCCAGCAGCTCCGGCGGGGGGTCCTTCTCCTACGAGCAGTACTTC. The chain recombines TRBV7-9 with TRBJ2-5, with 8 bases aligning to TRBD2. The J call may not be correct, given that the DNA end is closer to TRBJ2-7. CDR3 length: 16 amino acids. CDR1 and CDR2 (germline): SEHNR, FQNEAQ (reference sequence).

The chain joins TRBV5-1 to TRBJ1-1; no definite D call. This CDR3 has 14 residues. V was clipped by 4 bases and J by 11 bases, with 21 bases between them. Per the germline V gene, CDR1 is SGHRS and CDR2 is YFSETQ. The CDR3 region is CASSAEVRGIEAFF. DNA for the CDR3: TGCGCCAGCAGCGCGGAGGTAAGAGGCATTGAGGCTTTCTTT.

This rearrangement joins TRBV4-1 to TRBJ1-2, with D maybe TRBD1 (6 bases). Trimming took off 0 bases at V and 8 bases at J, with 10 bases between the two ends. This CDR3 spans 13 amino acids. Germline V gene data show CDR1 as MGHRA and CDR2 as YSYEKL. CDR3 sequence reads: CASSQDWGRGYTF. For the CDR3, the DNA is TGCGCCAGCAGCCAAGATTGGGGGCGAGGCTACACCTTC.

A few counts support this clone. The CDR3 reads CASSPLAGGPYEQYF. The DNA of the CDR3 is TGTGCCAGCTCACCTCTAGCGGGGGGGCCCTACGAGCAGTACTTC. The rearrangement uses TRBV18 and TRBJ2-7; 12 bases line up with TRBD2. From germline, CDR1 is KGHSH and CDR2 LQKENI. J lost 2 bases, V lost 3 bases, and 2 bases had no gene match. CDR3 length equals 15 residues.

This clone was seen just once. This chain joins TRBV7-2 and TRBJ1-2; 7 bases are shared with TRBD1. Trimming removed 8 bases from V and 2 bases from J; junction bases left unmatched: 5. This CDR3 is built from 13 residues. Germline V CDR1 and CDR2: SGHTA, FQGNSA. The CDR3 loop reads CASAEDRNYGYTF. CDR3 sequence (DNA): TGTGCCAGCGCCGAGGACAGGAACTATGGCTACACCTTC. Supplemented by reference TRBV7-2 and TRBJ1-2, the full variable domain reads GAGVSQSPSNKVTEKGKDVELRCDPISGHTALYWYRQSLGQGLEFLIYFQGNSAPDKSGLPSDRFSAERTGGSVSTLTIQRTQQEDSAVYLCASAEDRNYGYTFGSGTRLTVV.

This rearrangement joins TRBV7-2 to TRBJ2-7; 13 positions agree with TRBD2. The CDR3 runs to 18 residues. With 1 base clipped from V and 6 bases from J, the junction kept 12 bases outside the gene matches. Germline CDR1 reads SGHTA; CDR2 reads FQGNSA. DNA of the CDR3: TGTGCCAGCAGCTTAGGCCCAACTAGCGGGGGGGCCTCAGGCGAGCAGTACTTC. Translated, it gives CASSLGPTSGGASGEQYF.

The chain is built from TRBV11-2 and TRBJ2-7, with D unclear. The V gene's germline CDR1 is SGHAT and CDR2 FQNNGV. There are 15 residues in the CDR3. Trimming left V 1 base short and J 3 bases short, with 13 bases between. CDR3 coding DNA: TGTGCCAGCAGCTTAGCACCTCGGAGTTACTACGAGCAGTACTTC. Its translation is CASSLAPRSYYEQYF.

V and J are TRBV30 and TRBJ1-2, with 9 bases identical to TRBD1. This CDR3 spans 16 amino acids. Germline V gene lookup returns CDR1 GTSNPN and CDR2 SVGIG (reference sequence). The junction had 19 bases not matched to a gene; V was cut back by 7 bases and J by 7 bases. The CDR3 is CASHRDRARSEGGYTF. The CDR3 nucleotides are TGTGCCTCCCACCGGGACAGGGCTCGAAGTGAAGGTGGCTACACCTTC.

CDR3 DNA: TGTGCCAGTAGTTCCCGACAGGGGGGCGGGGCCAACGTCCTGACTTTC. Encoded protein: CASSSRQGGGANVLTF. V and J are TRBV19 and TRBJ2-6; TRBD1 agrees at 9 bases. The CDR3 totals 16 residues. Germline lookup yields CDR1 LNHDA and CDR2 SQIVND (reference sequence). The ends lost 5 bases at V and 4 bases at J; junction bases unmatched: 6. Looking up the rest from reference TRBV19 and TRBJ2-6 gives the full variable domain: DGGITQSPKYLFRKEGQNVTLSCEQNLNHDAMYWYRQDPGQGLRLIYYSQIVNDFQKGDIAEGYSVSREKKESFPLTVTSAQKNPTAFYLCASSSRQGGGANVLTFGAGSRLTVL.

This sequence joins TRBV28 and TRBJ2-7; tentative D call: TRBD1 (6 bases). Germline V gene data show CDR1 as MDHEN and CDR2 as SYDVKM. V lost 3 bases and J lost 3, with 12 bases in between. This CDR3 has 14 amino acids. The DNA of the CDR3 is TGTGCCAGCAGTTTGCAGGGGCCGGTCTACGAGCAGTACTTC. The encoded protein is CASSLQGPVYEQYF.

V gene TRBV7-8 combines with J gene TRBJ2-7; 14 bases agree with TRBD2. Trimming cost V 0 bases and J 9 bases; bases outside gene matches: 10. This CDR3 region has 17 residues. Germline V CDR1 and CDR2: SGHVS, FQNEAQ. The CDR3 spells CASSLAGLAGGGLAQYF. The DNA for the CDR3 is TGTGCCAGCAGCTTAGCTGGACTAGCGGGAGGTGGGTTGGCGCAGTACTTC.

The chain is built from TRBV5-1 and TRBJ2-3; 14 bases align to TRBD2. Unmatched junction bases numbered 8, after V lost 0 bases and J lost 2 bases. The CDR3 loop spans 19 amino acids. CDR1 SGHRS and CDR2 YFSETQ come from the germline V gene. In DNA, the CDR3 is TGCGCCAGCAGCTTGGTGGGCCGACTAGCGGGAGGGCCCACAGATACGCAGTATTTT. It specifies CASSLVGRLAGGPTDTQYF. The variable domain in full, completed from reference TRBV5-1 and TRBJ2-3, reads KAGVTQTPRYLIKTRGQQVTLSCSPISGHRSVSWYQQTPGQGLQFLFEYFSETQRNKGNFPGRFSGRQFSNSRSEMNVSTLELGDSALYLCASSLVGRLAGGPTDTQYFGPGTRLTVL.

In DNA, the CDR3 is TGCGCCAGCAGTGAAACCAGCCCCTCCTACAATGAGCAGTTCTTC. Translated: CASSETSPSYNEQFF. This chain connects TRBV10-2 to TRBJ2-1; D is unresolved. Germline V gene sequence: CDR1 WSHSY, CDR2 SAAADI. V lost 3 bases and J lost 0, with 9 bases in between. The CDR3 is 15 amino acids.

The chain carries TRBV15 and TRBJ1-4; 10 nucleotides align to TRBD1. The CDR3 runs 16 residues. V dropped 1 base and J dropped 8; count of bases not matched to a gene: 7. Germline loops: CDR1 LNHNV, CDR2 YYDKDF (reference sequence). The CDR3 loop reads CATSRGSGTGDEKLFF. Written as DNA, the CDR3 is TGTGCCACCAGCAGAGGATCCGGGACAGGGGACGAAAAACTGTTTTTT.

The genes are TRBV10-3 and TRBJ2-3; D perhaps matches TRBD2 (6 bases). Germline V gene sequence: CDR1 ENHRY, CDR2 SYGVKD. The V and J ends lost 2 bases and 0 bases respectively, with 9 bases between them. CDR3 length: 15 residues. CDR3 loop: CAISEGAGSTDTQYF. The CDR3 DNA is TGTGCCATCAGTGAGGGCGCGGGGAGCACAGATACGCAGTATTTT.

This clone was counted once. This sample also contains other DNA sequences that code for the same CDR3. The rearrangement links TRBV7-9 to TRBJ2-1, with 10 bases matching TRBD2. CDR1 and CDR2 from the germline V gene are SEHNR and FQNEAQ (reference sequence). This CDR3 contains 17 residues. V trimming: 5 bases; J trimming: 4 bases; junction bases outside the gene matches: 11. In nucleotides, the CDR3 is TGTGCCAGCAGCCACCTCCGGCCTAGCGGGGGTTACAATGAGCAGTTCTTC. The encoded protein is CASSHLRPSGGYNEQFF.

The rearrangement uses TRBV6-6 and TRBJ2-1, with D possibly matching TRBD1 (6 bases). CDR3 length: 13 residues. Germline-derived CDR1 and CDR2 are MNHNY and SVGAGI (reference sequence). V was trimmed by 2 bases and J by 16 bases, leaving 18 bases between them. The CDR3, as DNA: TGTGCCAGCAGTTACGAATCGGACAGCTCCGTTTTCTTC. Protein: CASSYESDSSVFF.

The chain has TRBV9 and TRBJ2-2; 8 bases are a match to TRBD2. Per germline, CDR1 SGDLS and CDR2 YYNGEE. V lost 4 bases to trimming and J lost 1 base; unmatched junction nucleotides: 3. The CDR3 totals 15 residues. DNA of the CDR3: TGTGCCAGCAGCTTACTAGCGGTGAACACCGGGGAGCTGTTTTTT. Protein product: CASSLLAVNTGELFF.

V is TRBV15 and J is TRBJ2-5; 13 nucleotides line up with TRBD2. Germline V lookup: CDR1 LNHNV, CDR2 YYDKDF (reference sequence). This CDR3 has 16 amino acids. V lost 3 bases to trimming and J lost 0 bases; unmatched junction nucleotides: 1. In nucleotides, the CDR3 is TGTGCCACCAGCAGGGGACTAGCGGGGTACCAAGAGACCCAGTACTTC. Translating it yields CATSRGLAGYQETQYF.

The chain couples TRBV28 to TRBJ1-1; TRBD1 matches at 8 bases. Germline CDR1 MDHEN, CDR2 SYDVKM. This CDR3 comprises 13 residues. Trimming took 7 bases from V and 5 from J; bases not matched to a gene: 6. The CDR3 DNA sequence: TGTGCCAGCAAACCGGGACAGGAAACTGAAGCTTTCTTT. Residues: CASKPGQETEAFF.

This clone was detected once. The V gene is TRBV2, the J gene TRBJ2-5; tentatively, D is TRBD1 or TRBD2 (5 bases each). V was shortened by 3 bases and J by 0 bases, with 14 bases between the two germline ends. The CDR3 covers 16 residues. The V gene's germline CDR1 is SNHLY and CDR2 FYNNEI. The CDR3 loop reads CASSDRTGRNQETQYF. CDR3 nucleotides: TGTGCCAGCAGTGATCGGACGGGGCGGAACCAAGAGACCCAGTACTTC.

V gene TRBV5-1 combines with J gene TRBJ2-2; 12 positions match TRBD2. The V segment lost 3 bases and the J segment 5 bases; nucleotides outside the gene matches: 8. Germline values: CDR1 SGHRS, CDR2 YFSETQ. The CDR3 spans 17 residues. CDR3 DNA: TGCGCCAGCAGCTCTAGCGGGAGGGCCGGAGGGACCGGGGAGCTGTTTTTT. Translated, it gives CASSSSGRAGGTGELFF.

This clone was seen only once. The chain joins TRBV27 to TRBJ2-1; maybe TRBD2 (5 bases). V was shortened by 5 bases and J by 0 bases, with 14 bases between the two germline ends. Germline assignment: CDR1 MNHEY and CDR2 SMNVEV (reference sequence). This CDR3 spans 16 amino acids. The CDR3 loop is CASSPLLGSSYNEQFF. The CDR3 coding sequence is TGTGCCAGCAGTCCCTTACTAGGGAGCTCCTACAATGAGCAGTTCTTC.

The chain joins TRBV18 to TRBJ2-7; 9 bases are a match to TRBD1. V lost 3 bases and J lost 3; bases outside the gene matches: 3. CDR1 is KGHSH, CDR2 LQKENI, per germline. CDR3 length: 14 amino acids. The DNA for the CDR3 is TGTGCCAGCTCACCGGGACAGGGCCTCTACGAGCAGTACTTC. Its protein product is CASSPGQGLYEQYF. Variable domain in full (rest from reference TRBV18 and TRBJ2-7): NAGVMQNPRHLVRRRGQEARLRCSPMKGHSHVYWYRQLPEEGLKFMVYLQKENIIDESGMPKERFSAEFPKEGPSILRIQQVVRGDSAAYFCASSPGQGLYEQYFGPGTRLTVT.

The sample holds one count of this clone. CDR3 residues: CASSLMDRGQETQYF. Written as DNA, the CDR3 is TGTGCCAGCAGCTTGATGGACAGGGGGCAAGAGACCCAGTACTTC. The gene calls are TRBV5-4 and TRBJ2-5, with 10 bases that match TRBD1. J lost 2 bases, V lost 1 base, and 2 bases had no gene match. CDR1 and CDR2 (germline): SGHNT, YYREEE (reference sequence). The CDR3 extends over 15 amino acids.

This sequence joins TRBV2 and TRBJ2-2; D is unresolved. V was pared by 6 bases and J by 7 bases, with 12 bases between. The CDR3 sequence is 13 residues long. Germline CDR1 SNHLY, CDR2 FYNNEI. CDR3 region: CASRQSPIGELFF. DNA of the CDR3: TGTGCCAGCAGGCAATCTCCGATCGGGGAGCTGTTTTTT. The entire variable domain, with the rest obtained from reference TRBV2 and TRBJ2-2, is as follows: EPEVTQTPSHQVTQMGQEVILRCVPISNHLYFYWYRQILGQKVEFLVSFYNNEISEKSEIFDDQFSVERPDGSNFTLKIRSTKLEDSAMYFCASRQSPIGELFFGEGSRLTVL.

The J gene is TRBJ1-2, the V gene TRBV4-1; 7 bases align to TRBD1. Looked up from germline, CDR1 is MGHRA and CDR2 is YSYEKL. This CDR3 contains 17 residues. V lost 3 bases and J lost 0; bases outside the gene matches: 10. The CDR3 is CASSHKGRGKANYGYTF. The CDR3 DNA is TGCGCCAGCAGCCACAAGGGCAGGGGGAAGGCTAACTATGGCTACACCTTC.

This clone was recorded a few times. V usage is TRBV7-2 and J usage is TRBJ2-2; possibly TRBD1 or TRBD2 for D (5 bases each). The germline V gene encodes CDR1 SGHTA and CDR2 FQGNSA. The V gene lost 1 base and the J gene lost 6 bases, with 15 bases spanning the gap. This CDR3 region has 16 residues. The CDR3 region is CASSLVGTLGSGELFF. The CDR3 nucleotides read TGTGCCAGCAGCTTAGTTGGGACCCTGGGGTCCGGGGAGCTGTTTTTT.

This sequence joins TRBV5-1 and TRBJ2-3; D gene uncertain. The CDR3 runs to 13 residues. V was clipped by 0 bases and J by 4 bases, with 6 bases between them. Per the germline V gene, CDR1 is SGHRS and CDR2 is YFSETQ. The CDR3 DNA reads as TGCGCCAGCAGCTTGGGGGCCGCAGATACGCAGTATTTT. It specifies CASSLGAADTQYF.